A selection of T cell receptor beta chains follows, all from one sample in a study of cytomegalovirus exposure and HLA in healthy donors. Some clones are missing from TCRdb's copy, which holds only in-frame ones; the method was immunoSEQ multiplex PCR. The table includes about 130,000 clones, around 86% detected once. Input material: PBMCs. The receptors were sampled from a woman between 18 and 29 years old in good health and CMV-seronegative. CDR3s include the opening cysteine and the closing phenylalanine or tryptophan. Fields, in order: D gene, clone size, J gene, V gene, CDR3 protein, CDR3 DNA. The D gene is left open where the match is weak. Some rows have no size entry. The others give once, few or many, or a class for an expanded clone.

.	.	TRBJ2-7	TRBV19	CASSIATTSSKYEQYF	TGTGCCAGTAGTATAGCCACGACTAGTTCGAAGTACGAGCAGTACTTC
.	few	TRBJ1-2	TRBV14	CASSQYGGYGYTF	TGTGCCAGCAGCCAATACGGAGGATATGGCTACACCTTC
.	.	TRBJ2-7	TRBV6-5	CASSRGGANEQYF	TGTGCCAGCAGTAGAGGTGGGGCAAACGAGCAGTACTTC
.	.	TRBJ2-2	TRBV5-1	CASSFGSGTGELFF	TGCGCCAGCAGCTTTGGATCGGGCACCGGGGAGCTGTTTTTT
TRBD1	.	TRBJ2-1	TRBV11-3	CASSKEWGQGGDEQFF	TGTGCCAGCAGCAAAGAATGGGGACAGGGAGGCGATGAGCAGTTCTTC
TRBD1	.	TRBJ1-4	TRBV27	CASSLGTGGNEKLFF	TGTGCCAGCAGTCTAGGGACAGGGGGTAATGAAAAACTGTTTTTT
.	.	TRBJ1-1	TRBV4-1	CASSQTTGGYTEAFF	TGCGCCAGCAGCCAAACGACAGGCGGATACACTGAAGCTTTCTTT
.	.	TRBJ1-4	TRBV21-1	CASSKFLGRGPEKLFF	TGTGCCAGCAGCAAATTTTTGGGCAGGGGGCCTGAAAAACTGTTTTTT
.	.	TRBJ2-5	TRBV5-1	CASSLVRERRETQYF	TGCGCCAGCAGCTTGGTCCGGGAGCGGAGAGAGACCCAGTACTTC
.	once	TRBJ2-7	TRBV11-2	CASSFRTGELSYF	TGTGCCAGCAGCTTCCGGACGGGAGAGCTAAGTTACTTC
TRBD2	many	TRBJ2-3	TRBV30	CAWRGGRATDTQYF	TGTGCCTGGAGGGGCGGGAGGGCCACAGATACGCAGTATTTT
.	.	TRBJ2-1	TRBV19	CASIGQGLYNEQFF	TGTGCCAGTATCGGGCAGGGACTCTACAATGAGCAGTTCTTC
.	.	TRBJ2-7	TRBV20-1	CSPRYRDEQYF	TGCAGCCCGCGATACCGAGACGAGCAGTACTTC
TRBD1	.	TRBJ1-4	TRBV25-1	CASSARQGEGEKLFF	TGTGCCAGCAGTGCACGACAGGGGGAGGGGGAAAAACTGTTTTTT
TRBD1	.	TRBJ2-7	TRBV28	CASSSVIPGGPYEQYF	TGTGCCAGCAGTTCCGTCATTCCAGGGGGCCCCTACGAGCAGTACTTC
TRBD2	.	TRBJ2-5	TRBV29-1	CSVRLAGGETQYF	TGCAGCGTACGACTAGCGGGAGGTGAGACCCAGTACTTC
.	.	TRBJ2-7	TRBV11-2	CASSYTPSSSYEQYF	TGTGCCAGCAGCTATACTCCATCGAGCTCCTACGAGCAGTACTTC
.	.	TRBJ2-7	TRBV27	CASSLGLRAEQYF	TGTGCCAGCAGTTTGGGACTCAGAGCCGAGCAGTACTTC
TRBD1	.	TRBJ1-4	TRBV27	CASSSGTGNEKLFF	TGTGCCAGCAGTTCCGGGACAGGGAATGAAAAACTGTTTTTT
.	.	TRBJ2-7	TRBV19	CASSAPGNSYEQYF	TGTGCCAGTAGTGCACCCGGGAACTCCTACGAGCAGTACTTC
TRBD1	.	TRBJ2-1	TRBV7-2	CASSTYQGALYNEQFF	TGTGCCAGCAGCACATATCAGGGGGCGTTGTACAATGAGCAGTTCTTC
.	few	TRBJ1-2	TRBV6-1	CASRSIRDKMSYTF	TGTGCCAGCAGGTCCATCCGGGACAAGATGAGCTACACCTTC
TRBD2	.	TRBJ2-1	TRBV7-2	CASSFSGSYNEQFF	TGTGCCAGCAGCTTCAGCGGGAGCTACAATGAGCAGTTCTTC
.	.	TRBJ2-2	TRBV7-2	CASSRQGNTGELFF	TGTGCCAGCAGCAGGCAGGGGAACACCGGGGAGCTGTTTTTT
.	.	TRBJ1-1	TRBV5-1	CASSPSPGRMNTEAFF	TGCGCCAGCAGCCCCTCCCCAGGGCGGATGAACACTGAAGCTTTCTTT
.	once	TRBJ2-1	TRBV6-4	CASSGTPVGYNEQFF	TGTGCCAGCAGCGGGACACCGGTGGGTTACAATGAGCAGTTCTTC
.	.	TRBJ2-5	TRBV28	CASSPSGGPQETQYF	TGTGCCAGCAGTCCTTCGGGGGGCCCGCAAGAGACCCAGTACTTC
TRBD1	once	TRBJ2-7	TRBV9	CASSVAGQGMYEQYF	TGTGCCAGCAGCGTAGCTGGACAGGGAATGTACGAGCAGTACTTC
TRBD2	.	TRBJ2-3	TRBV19	CASSISGGRADTQYF	TGTGCCAGTAGTATTAGCGGCGGGAGGGCGGATACGCAGTATTTT
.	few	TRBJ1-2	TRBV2	CASISPRGGGYTF	TGTGCCAGCATTTCGCCCAGGGGCGGTGGCTACACCTTC
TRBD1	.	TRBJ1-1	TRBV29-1	CSSRTGGNTEAFF	TGCAGCTCCCGGACAGGGGGCAACACTGAAGCTTTCTTT
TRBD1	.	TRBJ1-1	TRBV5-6	CASSLTGGDEAFF	TGTGCCAGCAGCTTAACAGGGGGTGATGAAGCTTTCTTT
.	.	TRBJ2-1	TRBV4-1	CASSHRVRDPNNEQFF	TGCGCCAGCAGCCACCGGGTGAGAGACCCCAACAATGAGCAGTTCTTC
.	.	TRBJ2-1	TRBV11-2	CASSLEGSSRVSYNEQFF	TGTGCCAGCAGCTTAGAGGGTAGTAGTCGGGTCTCCTACAATGAGCAGTTCTTC
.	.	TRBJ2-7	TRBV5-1	CASSLLSSYEQYF	TGCGCCAGCAGCTTGCTTAGCTCCTACGAGCAGTACTTC
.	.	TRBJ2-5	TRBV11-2	CASSLAVRETQYF	TGTGCCAGCAGCTTAGCGGTGAGGGAGACCCAGTACTTC
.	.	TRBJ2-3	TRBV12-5	CASRYEGADTQYF	TGTGCTAGTAGATACGAAGGGGCAGATACGCAGTATTTT
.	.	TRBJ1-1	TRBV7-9	CASSLGRSSTEAFF	TGTGCCAGCAGCTTAGGACGCTCTAGCACTGAAGCTTTCTTT
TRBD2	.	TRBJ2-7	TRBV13	CASRTLGTSYEQYF	TGTGCCAGCAGGACCCTTGGGACTAGCTACGAGCAGTACTTC
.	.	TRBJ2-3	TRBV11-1	CASSPRRVGVYTDTQYF	TGTGCCAGCAGCCCCCGGAGGGTCGGAGTATACACAGATACGCAGTATTTT
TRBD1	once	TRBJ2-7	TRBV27	CASSLPPGTGSQVYEQYF	TGTGCCAGCAGCCTCCCCCCCGGGACAGGGTCTCAGGTTTACGAGCAGTACTTC
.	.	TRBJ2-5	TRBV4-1	CASSQDRGRVATQYF	TGCGCCAGCAGCCAAGATAGAGGCAGGGTCGCAACCCAGTACTTC
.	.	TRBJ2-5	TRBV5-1	CASSGAGRRPTQYF	TGCGCCAGCAGCGGCGCGGGGCGGCGTCCAACCCAGTACTTC
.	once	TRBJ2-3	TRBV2	CASSEGTLFTDTQYF	TGTGCCAGCAGTGAGGGGACACTCTTCACAGATACGCAGTATTTT
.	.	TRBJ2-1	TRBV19	CASSEQGRVNEQFF	TGTGCCAGTAGTGAGCAGGGGAGGGTCAATGAGCAGTTCTTC